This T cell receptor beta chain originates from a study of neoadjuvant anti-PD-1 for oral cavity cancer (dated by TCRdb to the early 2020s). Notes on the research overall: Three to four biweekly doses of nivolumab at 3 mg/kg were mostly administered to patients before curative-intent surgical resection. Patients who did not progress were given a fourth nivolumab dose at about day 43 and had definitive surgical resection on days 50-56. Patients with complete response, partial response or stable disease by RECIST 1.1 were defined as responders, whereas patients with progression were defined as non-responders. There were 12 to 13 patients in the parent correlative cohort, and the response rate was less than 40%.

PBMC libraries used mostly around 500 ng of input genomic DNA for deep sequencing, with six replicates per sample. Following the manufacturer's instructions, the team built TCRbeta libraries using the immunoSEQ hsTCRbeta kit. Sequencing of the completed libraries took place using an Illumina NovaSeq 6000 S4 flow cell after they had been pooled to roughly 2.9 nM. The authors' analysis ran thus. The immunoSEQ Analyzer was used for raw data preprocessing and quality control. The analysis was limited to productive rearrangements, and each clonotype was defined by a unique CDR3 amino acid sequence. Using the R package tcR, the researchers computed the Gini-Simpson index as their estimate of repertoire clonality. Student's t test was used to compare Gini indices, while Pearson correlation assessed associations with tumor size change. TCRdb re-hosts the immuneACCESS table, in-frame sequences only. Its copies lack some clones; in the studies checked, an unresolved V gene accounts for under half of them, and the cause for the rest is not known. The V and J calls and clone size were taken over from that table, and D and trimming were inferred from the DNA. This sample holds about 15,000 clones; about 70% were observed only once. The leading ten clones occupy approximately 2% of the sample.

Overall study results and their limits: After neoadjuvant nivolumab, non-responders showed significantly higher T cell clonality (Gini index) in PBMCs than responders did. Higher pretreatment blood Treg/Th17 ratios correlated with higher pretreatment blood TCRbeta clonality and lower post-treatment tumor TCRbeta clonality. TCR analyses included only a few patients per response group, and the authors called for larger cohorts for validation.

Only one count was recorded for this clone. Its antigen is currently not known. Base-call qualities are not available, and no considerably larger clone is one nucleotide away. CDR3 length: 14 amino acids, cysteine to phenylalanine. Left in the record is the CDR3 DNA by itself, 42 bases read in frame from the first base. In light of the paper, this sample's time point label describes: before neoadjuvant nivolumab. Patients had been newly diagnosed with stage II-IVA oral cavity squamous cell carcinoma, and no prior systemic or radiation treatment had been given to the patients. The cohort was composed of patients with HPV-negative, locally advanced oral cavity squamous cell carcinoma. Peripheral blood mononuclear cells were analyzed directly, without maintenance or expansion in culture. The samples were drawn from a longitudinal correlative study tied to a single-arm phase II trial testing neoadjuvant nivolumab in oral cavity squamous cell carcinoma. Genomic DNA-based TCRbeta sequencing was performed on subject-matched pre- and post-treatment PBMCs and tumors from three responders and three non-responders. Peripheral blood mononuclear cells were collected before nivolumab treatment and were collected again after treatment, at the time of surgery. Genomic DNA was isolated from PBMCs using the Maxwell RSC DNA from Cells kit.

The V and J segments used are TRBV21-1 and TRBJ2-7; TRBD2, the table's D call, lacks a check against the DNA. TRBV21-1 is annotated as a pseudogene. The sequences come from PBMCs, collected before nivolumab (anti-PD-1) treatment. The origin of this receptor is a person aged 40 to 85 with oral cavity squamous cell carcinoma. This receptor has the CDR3 CASTSAGGSYEQYF. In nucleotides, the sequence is TGTGCCAGCACATCCGCGGGGGGGTCGTACGAGCAGTACTTC.